This T cell receptor (beta chain) stems from a study of blood T cell repertoires in COVID-19. Study as a whole: Nucleic acid was either cDNA or gDNA, and it came from T cells, B-cell-depleted T cells, or PBMCs.

Measured with immunoSEQ multiplex PCR; TCRdb has only the in-frame clones, and not every one. Of about 31,000 clones listed, about 90% are singletons. The CDR3 loop spans 17 amino acids. The V gene end was trimmed by 2 bases and the J gene end by 5 bases; junction bases not matched to a gene: 9. The germline CDR1 and CDR2 sequences are SGHNT and YYREEE (reference sequence). The rearrangement uses TRBV5-4 and TRBJ1-4; 10 nucleotides line up with TRBD1. This receptor was identified in a human donor with active COVID-19. The donor label of this sample is uncertain. Sequences were obtained from peripheral blood. CDR3 bases: TGTGCCAGCAGCTTTGAGACAGGGGGCGGTAAAAATGAAAAACTGTTTTTT. Translation gives CASSFETGGGKNEKLFF. Filled out from reference TRBV5-4 and TRBJ1-4, the complete variable domain reads ETGVTQSPTHLIKTRGQQVTLRCSSQSGHNTVSWYQQALGQGPQFIFQYYREEENGRGNFPPRFSGLQFPNYSSELNVNALELDDSALYLCASSFETGGGKNEKLFFGSGTQLSVL.